This TCR beta chain was retrieved from a study of T cell responses to AZD1222 COVID-19 vaccine. Sequenced by immunoSEQ multiplex PCR; TCRdb stores in-frame clones only, minus some. The sample gives about 150,000 clones, 86% of which show up once; about 5.1% is in the top ten. With regard to this clone: The antigen remains undetermined.

Study findings and constraints: An increase in Spike-specific TCR breadth and depth was observed after two AZD1222 doses.

Germline V gene sequence: CDR1 PRHDT, CDR2 FYEKMQ (reference sequence). The V and J ends lost 0 bases and 6 bases, in that order; junction bases with no gene match: 4. CDR3 length: 15 amino acids. This chain links TRBV13 with TRBJ1-1; 10 positions agree with TRBD1. The receptor's source is an adult in good health. The specimen comprised peripheral blood, sampled on day 0 of MenACWY control vaccination. The CDR3 nucleotides read TGTGCCAGCAGCTTAGGGGACAGGGGGGCGGCTGAAGCTTTCTTT. Translation gives CASSLGDRGAAEAFF.